The 28 T cell receptor beta chains below were found in one sample sequenced in a study of vaccination and CD4 T cells after COVID-19 (dated by TCRdb to 2021 to 2024). No cognate antigen is known for these TCRs. The treatment or condition label of this sample denotes: approximately nine-day PBMC culture with coronavirus spike peptide pools or control peptides (ViraFEST assay). CD4+ T cells from unexposed donors were collected before the COVID-19 pandemic (2011-2018). To prepare the library, PCR was applied. The sequencing machine was an Illumina iSeq 100. DNA from cultured CD4+ T cells was subjected to TCR sequencing with the Oncomine TCR Beta short-read assay at the Johns Hopkins FTIC core. Through fastp at Q25 and MiXCR, TCRdb rebuilt clones from the public reads, retaining in-frame beta chains. Each entry merges the rows of one CDR3 protein and shows their most common DNA and genes. This sample lists several thousand distinct CDR3 sequences; more than 25% were detected once. The ten largest clones capture approximately 37% of the sample.

The sequencing sample was made of CD4+ T cells from blood, cultured in vitro. The origin of the receptors is a human donor in good health.

This chain connects TRBV7-9 to TRBJ2-7, with D uncertain. CDR1 SEHNR and CDR2 FQNEAQ come from the germline V gene (reference sequence). The V end lost 1 base, the J end lost 4 bases, and 20 bases lay between the germline ends. The CDR3 is 17 amino acids. The CDR3 here is CASSLVGSLNDGYEQYF. The DNA for the CDR3 is TGTGCCAGCAGCTTAGTGGGTTCACTCAATGATGGTTACGAGCAGTACTTC.

This clonotype showed up just a few times. The J gene is TRBJ1-1, the V gene TRBV14; D is perhaps TRBD1 (5 bases). Looked up from germline, CDR1 is SGHDN and CDR2 is FVKESK. The CDR3 loop spans 12 amino acids. The V gene lost 0 bases and the J gene lost 11 bases, with 10 bases spanning the gap. The CDR3 spells CASSQDRAKAFF. The CDR3 nucleotides read TGTGCCAGCAGCCAAGACAGGGCAAAGGCTTTCTTT.

This chain uses TRBV11-1 with TRBJ2-6; the D is unclear. CDR3 length equals 14 residues. CDR1 is SGHAT, CDR2 FQDESV, per germline (reference sequence). V was clipped by 0 bases and J by 2 bases, with 2 bases between them. The chain's CDR3 is CASSLATGANVLTF. The CDR3 coding sequence is TGTGCCAGCAGCTTAGCGACTGGGGCCAACGTCCTGACTTTC.

This clonotype is labeled hyperexpanded (1% or more). The rearrangement joins TRBV19 to TRBJ1-6, with a tentative D call TRBD1 (6 bases). Germline values: CDR1 LNHDA, CDR2 SQIVND (reference sequence). The germline V and J ends were trimmed by 7 bases and 7 bases, with 11 bases remaining between them. The CDR3 is 13 amino acids. The CDR3 nucleotides are TGTGCCAGTACAGATACAGGGAATTCACCCCTCCACTTT. This translates into CASTDTGNSPLHF.

In DNA form, the CDR3 reads TGTGCCCGACTCTCGGGACAGGGGGGCGAGCAGTACTTC. As protein: CARLSGQGGEQYF. The chain uses TRBV27 and TRBJ2-7; 11 positions match TRBD1. The germline CDR1 and CDR2 sequences are MNHEY and SMNVEV (reference sequence). The CDR3 totals 13 residues. The junction had 9 bases not matched to a gene; V was cut back by 11 bases and J by 6 bases.

The chain links TRBV6-1 to TRBJ2-1; a possible D gene is TRBD1 (5 bases). The V end was cut by 7 bases, the J end by 9 bases, with 10 bases between. Germline loops: CDR1 MNHNS, CDR2 SASEGT. The CDR3 consists of 11 residues. The CDR3 DNA sequence: TGTGCCAGCACCCAGGGTCCTGAGCAGTTCTTC. Residues: CASTQGPEQFF.

By share, this clonotype counts as medium-sized (0.01 to 0.1%). V gene TRBV20-1 combines with J gene TRBJ1-6; 7 bases agree with TRBD1. Unmatched junction bases numbered 11, after V lost 0 bases and J lost 9 bases. Germline V gives CDR1 DFQATT, CDR2 SNEGSKA (reference sequence). This CDR3 has 16 amino acids. CDR3 region: CSAREAPDRESSPLHF. CDR3 nucleotides: TGCAGTGCTAGAGAAGCTCCCGACAGGGAGAGTTCACCCCTCCACTTT.

The rearrangement links TRBV6-1 to TRBJ1-1, with 9 bases lining up with TRBD1. The germline V gene encodes CDR1 MNHNS and CDR2 SASEGT. The CDR3 loop spans 13 amino acids. The J segment lost 7 bases and the V segment lost 6 bases, leaving 6 bases of the junction unmatched. The CDR3 nucleotides read TGTGCCAGCAGGGTGAGACAGGGGGATGAAGCTTTCTTT. This sequence encodes CASRVRQGDEAFF.

This chain connects TRBV7-3 to TRBJ2-3, with D unresolved. Germline V gene sequence: CDR1 SGHTA, CDR2 FQGTGA. This CDR3 has 12 amino acids. V was trimmed by 3 bases and J by 6 bases, leaving 7 bases between them. CDR3 DNA sequence: TGTGCCAGCAGCTTGGTTAGGGATACGCAGTATTTT. It is translated as CASSLVRDTQYF.

In its sample, this clonotype was seen once. At one boundary the junction diverges from the germline segment, which might be a read error. This chain uses TRBV5-1 with TRBJ1-6, with 7 bases aligning to TRBD1. Germline V gives CDR1 SGHRS, CDR2 YFSETQ. The CDR3 spans 14 residues. CDR3 protein: CASTLQDRSSPLHF. The DNA for the CDR3 is TGCGCCAGCACCTTGCAGGACAGGAGTTCACCCCTCCACTTT.

This clonotype was counted a few times. This chain uses TRBV12-3 or TRBV12-4 with TRBJ1-5; possibly TRBD1 for D (6 bases). Trimming cost V 7 bases and J 0 bases, with 10 bases left between them. The CDR3 extends over 14 amino acids. The CDR3 reads CASTRQDSNQPQHF. Written as DNA, the CDR3 is TGTGCCAGCACTAGACAGGATAGCAATCAGCCCCAGCATTTT.

The chain is built from TRBV11-3 and TRBJ2-3, with unresolved D. V was shortened by 1 base and J by 2 bases, with 10 bases between the two germline ends. The CDR3 runs to 15 residues. Germline V gene sequence: CDR1 SGHNT, CDR2 YENEEA. The CDR3 DNA reads TGTGCCAGCAGCTTAGGTCAGTCCCCCACAGATACGCAGTATTTT. This encodes CASSLGQSPTDTQYF.

This clonotype showed up just once. CDR3 protein: CAWGPGTSQPQHF. CDR3 in DNA: TGTGCCTGGGGACCTGGAACGAGTCAGCCCCAGCATTTT. This chain links TRBV30 with TRBJ1-5; D gene uncertain. Per germline, CDR1 GTSNPN and CDR2 SVGIG (reference sequence). The V end lost 5 bases, the J end lost 6 bases, and 14 bases lay between the germline ends. There are 13 residues in the CDR3.

A few counts support this clonotype. The chain links TRBV5-1 to TRBJ2-7; D unresolved. The V and J ends lost 0 bases and 3 bases respectively, with 7 bases between them. In germline, CDR1 is SGHRS, CDR2 YFSETQ. CDR3 length equals 13 residues. The CDR3 region is CASSLGTNYEQYF. The CDR3 coding sequence is TGCGCCAGCAGCTTGGGGACGAACTACGAGCAGTACTTC. The whole variable domain, filled in from reference TRBV5-1 and TRBJ2-7, reads KAGVTQTPRYLIKTRGQQVTLSCSPISGHRSVSWYQQTPGQGLQFLFEYFSETQRNKGNFPGRFSGRQFSNSRSEMNVSTLELGDSALYLCASSLGTNYEQYFGPGTRLTVT.

V is TRBV24-1 and J is TRBJ2-1, with 7 bases that match TRBD2. This CDR3 spans 14 amino acids. Germline loops: CDR1 KGHDR, CDR2 SFDVKD. Trimming at V came to 2 bases and at J to 8 bases, leaving 5 bases not matched to a gene. CDR3 sequence: CATSDSLASHEQFF. DNA of the CDR3: TGTGCCACCAGTGATTCACTAGCGTCCCATGAGCAGTTCTTC.

This clonotype was counted a few times. The chain carries TRBV7-8 and TRBJ2-1; D ambiguous. The length of the CDR3 is 11 residues. The germline V gene encodes CDR1 SGHVS and CDR2 FQNEAQ. Trimming pared 3 bases from V and 14 bases from J, leaving 11 bases between. CDR3 loop: CASSFEVQKFF. CDR3 nucleotides: TGTGCCAGCAGCTTCGAGGTGCAGAAGTTCTTC.

The rearrangement uses TRBV7-4 and TRBJ1-6; tentatively, D is TRBD1 (6 bases). The length of the CDR3 is 18 residues. The V gene's germline CDR1 is SGHVT and CDR2 SQSDAQ. V lost 5 bases, J lost 8 bases, and 25 bases lay in between. The CDR3 reads CASSQGTQGRLMDSPLHF. The CDR3 nucleotides read TGTGCCAGCAGCCAGGGAACACAGGGCCGGCTGATGGATTCACCCCTCCACTTT.

This clonotype was counted a few times. This rearrangement joins TRBV25-1 to TRBJ2-5; D remains ambiguous. CDR3 length: 14 amino acids. V was pared by 3 bases and J by 4 bases, with 12 bases between. Germline CDR1 is MGHDK and CDR2 is SYGVNS. DNA of the CDR3: TGTGCCAGCAGTGACTTGGTGGCAGGAGAGACCCAGTACTTC. It encodes CASSDLVAGETQYF.

This clonotype was found once. This chain joins TRBV4-2 and TRBJ2-1; D may be TRBD2 (6 bases). CDR1 is LGHNA and CDR2 is YNFKEQ in the germline V gene. Between the trimmed V and J ends, which lost 3 bases and 1 base, there was a span of 10 bases. The CDR3 spans 15 residues. DNA for the CDR3: TGTGCCAGCAGCCAGATCGGGGGTTCCTACAATGAGCAGTTCTTC. It translates to CASSQIGGSYNEQFF.

This clonotype has just a few counts. V usage is TRBV20-1 and J usage is TRBJ1-1; D is possibly TRBD1 (6 bases). The CDR3 has 15 residues. Trimming left V 0 bases short and J 4 bases short, with 15 bases between. Germline V gene data show CDR1 as DFQATT and CDR2 as SNEGSKA (reference sequence). CDR3 protein: CSARDARQGSTEAFF. The CDR3 DNA sequence: TGCAGTGCTAGAGATGCGCGGCAGGGGAGCACTGAAGCTTTCTTT.

The CDR3 bases are TGTGCCAGCAGCCCCGACAACTCCTACGAGCAGTACTTC. It yields the protein CASSPDNSYEQYF. This chain uses TRBV9 with TRBJ2-7; D ambiguous. The V end was cut by 4 bases, the J end by 0 bases, with 8 bases between. This CDR3 spans 13 amino acids. CDR1 and CDR2 (germline): SGDLS, YYNGEE.

This clonotype is medium-sized (0.01 to 0.1%) within its sample. The V and J genes are TRBV20-1 and TRBJ1-5; TRBD1 matches at 7 bases. Looked up from germline, CDR1 is DFQATT and CDR2 is SNEGSKA (reference sequence). V trimming: 0 bases; J trimming: 9 bases; junction bases outside the gene matches: 5. This CDR3 is 13 amino acids long. CDR3: CSAREDRMGPQHF. Here the CDR3 DNA reads TGCAGTGCTAGAGAGGACAGGATGGGGCCCCAGCATTTT.

V gene TRBV6-5 combines with J gene TRBJ2-1; tentative D call: TRBD2 (5 bases). V was trimmed by 2 bases and J by 6 bases, leaving 14 bases between them. Germline V gene lookup returns CDR1 MNHEY and CDR2 SVGAGI. This CDR3 spans 15 amino acids. CDR3 sequence reads: CASSYTRGRVNEQFF. In DNA, the CDR3 is TGTGCCAGCAGTTACACCCGGGGAAGGGTCAATGAGCAGTTCTTC.

In this sample, this clonotype is medium-sized. The gene calls are TRBV6-5 and TRBJ1-5; D is uncertain. Germline assignment: CDR1 MNHEY and CDR2 SVGAGI. V shed 2 bases and J shed 7 bases, with 0 bases lying between them. The CDR3 length is 10 residues. CDR3 loop: CASSYQPQHF. The CDR3 DNA reads TGTGCCAGCAGTTACCAGCCCCAGCATTTT.

In this sample, this clonotype is medium-sized. The chain links TRBV7-9 to TRBJ1-6; D might be TRBD1 (6 bases). Germline loops: CDR1 SEHNR, CDR2 FQNEAQ (reference sequence). CDR3 length: 15 residues. V was shortened by 3 bases and J by 8 bases, with 14 bases between the two germline ends. CDR3 protein: CASSFERPGDSPLHF. CDR3 nucleotides: TGTGCCAGCAGCTTCGAAAGACCAGGGGATTCACCCCTCCACTTT.

This chain connects TRBV6-1 to TRBJ2-5, with unresolved D. Trimming pared 7 bases from V and 7 bases from J, leaving 16 bases between. From germline, CDR1 is MNHNS and CDR2 SASEGT. The CDR3 is 13 amino acids. In DNA form, the CDR3 reads TGTGCCAGCACCAAGTCCGGTTTAGGGACCCAGTACTTC. It is translated as CASTKSGLGTQYF.

This clonotype was observed a few times. The rearrangement uses TRBV10-3 and TRBJ2-7; D gene uncertain. The CDR3 extends over 13 amino acids. Germline CDR1 ENHRY, CDR2 SYGVKD. Trimming took 8 bases from V and 2 from J, leaving 13 bases between them. CDR3 protein: CAIAQTGTYEQYF. As DNA, the CDR3 is TGTGCCATCGCCCAGACTGGGACCTACGAGCAGTACTTC.

The chain links TRBV20-1 to TRBJ2-7; 9 bases align to TRBD1. This CDR3 has 16 amino acids. In germline, CDR1 is DFQATT, CDR2 SNEGSKA (reference sequence). V trimming: 4 bases; J trimming: 9 bases; junction bases outside the gene matches: 19. The CDR3 here is CSANAGQGLTVRGQYF. In DNA, the CDR3 is TGCAGTGCTAACGCCGGACAGGGGCTCACGGTTCGGGGGCAGTACTTC.